This T cell receptor beta chain originates from a study of T cell repertoires in cytomegalovirus infection. Study in general: Indicated by public TCR beta signatures were CMV infection and matching HLA type. Overall study findings and caveats: CMV-specific HLA-C-restricted TCR beta clonotypes dominated the ex vivo response. CMV carriers having the relevant HLA were flagged by cumulative public TCR beta family frequency.

Germline CDR1 is SGHVS and CDR2 is FNYEAQ. V lost 4 bases to trimming and J lost 0 bases, with 24 bases between them. There are 19 residues in the CDR3. TCRdb recomputed calls from the reads with MiXCR, one row per CDR3 protein. The sample includes a few hundred thousand distinct CDR3 sequences, over 15% of them seen just once. This clonotype came up many times. As yet, its antigen is unknown. The chain employs TRBV7-6 and TRBJ2-5; D is undetermined. This receptor was identified in a human donor in good health (CMV status not recorded). Some clones in this sample may be carry-over from other donors' samples. Sequencing was carried out using CD8+ T cells from PBMCs. CDR3 DNA: TGTGCCAGCAGCTCAACCCCTTCGAGAAAGGGTGAATACCAAGAGACCCAGTACTTC. This encodes CASSSTPSRKGEYQETQYF.